These 13 T cell receptor beta chains were sequenced from one sample in a study of blood T cell repertoires in COVID-19. Only in-frame clones appear in the TCRdb table, and some are missing; sequencing was by immunoSEQ multiplex PCR. The sample includes about 110,000 clones, less than 90% of them seen just once. The sequenced material came from peripheral blood. These receptors were taken from a human donor in a cohort sampled during active COVID-19.

This clone has only one observation. This sequence joins TRBV7-2 and TRBJ2-1, with a possible D match to TRBD2 (6 bases). V was pared by 1 base and J by 12 bases, with 13 bases between. Germline V CDR1 and CDR2: SGHTA, FQGNSA. The CDR3 sequence is 13 residues long. DNA for the CDR3: TGTGCCAGCAGCTTAGAGGCGGGAAGGGGGCAGTTCTTC. This encodes CASSLEAGRGQFF.

The chain joins TRBV27 to TRBJ2-1; weak D call: TRBD1 (6 bases). The CDR3 sequence is 14 residues long. V was cut by 5 bases and J by 9 bases, with 17 bases left in between. Germline CDR1 MNHEY, CDR2 SMNVEV (reference sequence). The CDR3 reads CASSPRTDTTEQFF. The CDR3 region has the DNA TGTGCCAGCAGTCCCCGGACAGATACAACTGAGCAGTTCTTC.

V and J are TRBV29-1 and TRBJ1-1, with D unresolved. Trimming took 5 bases from V and 4 from J, leaving 11 bases between them. The CDR3 sequence is 12 residues long. Germline V gives CDR1 SQVTM, CDR2 ANQGSEA. The CDR3 spells CSVSEAGTEAFF. In DNA, the CDR3 is TGCAGCGTTTCAGAGGCGGGCACTGAAGCTTTCTTT. The complete variable domain, with remaining parts taken from reference TRBV29-1 and TRBJ1-1, reads SAVISQKPSRDICQRGTSLTIQCQVDSQVTMMFWYRQQPGQSLTLIATANQGSEATYESGFVIDKFPISRPNLTFSTLTVSNMSPEDSSIYLCSVSEAGTEAFFGQGTRLTVV.

This clone was seen a single time. The V gene is TRBV2, the J gene TRBJ2-3; D remains unclear. V was pared by 1 base and J by 0 bases, with 8 bases between. This CDR3 has 15 amino acids. From germline, CDR1 is SNHLY and CDR2 FYNNEI. CDR3 sequence (DNA): TGTGCCAGCAGTGAAGTGGTTAGAAGCACAGATACGCAGTATTTT. It specifies CASSEVVRSTDTQYF.

The V gene is TRBV7-2, the J gene TRBJ1-4; D uncertain. The germline V and J ends were trimmed by 1 base and 5 bases, with 8 bases remaining between them. The CDR3 spans 14 residues. CDR1 is SGHTA and CDR2 is FQGNSA in the germline V gene. CDR3 in amino acids: CASSLGQMNEKLFF. The DNA of the CDR3 is TGTGCCAGCAGCTTAGGGCAGATGAATGAAAAACTGTTTTTT.

This rearrangement joins TRBV10-3 to TRBJ2-1; 10 nucleotides match TRBD2. Germline CDR1 is ENHRY and CDR2 is SYGVKD. The V gene end was trimmed by 4 bases and the J gene end by 0 bases; junction bases not matched to a gene: 6. CDR3 size: 17 residues. CDR3 DNA: TGTGCCATCAGTGGCCCCGCTAGCGGGAGCTCCTACAATGAGCAGTTCTTC. Translation gives CAISGPASGSSYNEQFF.

The V call is TRBV9, the J call TRBJ1-1; no clear D. The CDR3 has 14 residues. From germline, CDR1 is SGDLS and CDR2 YYNGEE. The germline V and J ends were trimmed by 0 bases and 5 bases, with 11 bases remaining between them. In nucleotides, the CDR3 is TGTGCCAGCAGCGTAGTTAACGAGGGAACTGAAGCTTTCTTT. It translates to CASSVVNEGTEAFF.

The chain carries TRBV9 and TRBJ2-1, with D unresolved. This CDR3 spans 13 amino acids. CDR1 is SGDLS, CDR2 YYNGEE, per germline. Trimming took off 4 bases at V and 11 bases at J, with 16 bases between the two ends. In DNA form, the CDR3 reads TGTGCCAGCAGCTCCCACGACTTGGAGAAGCAGTTCTTC. Translated: CASSSHDLEKQFF.

CDR3 protein: CASSARGTGGDYGYTF. The CDR3 nucleotides read TGTGCCAGCAGTGCCCGTGGGACAGGGGGTGACTATGGCTACACCTTC. The chain uses TRBV25-1 and TRBJ1-2; TRBD1 agrees at 11 bases. Germline-derived CDR1 and CDR2 are MGHDK and SYGVNS. V was pared by 4 bases and J by 3 bases, with 7 bases of the junction left unmatched. This CDR3 contains 16 residues.

The chain combines TRBV7-2 with TRBJ1-1; D remains unclear. Trimming removed 3 bases at V and 2 bases at J, with 10 bases between. Germline CDR1 reads SGHTA; CDR2 reads FQGNSA. This CDR3 is 14 amino acids long. For the CDR3, the DNA is TGTGCCAGCAGCTTCCTAACAGCCAACACTGAAGCTTTCTTT. It codes for CASSFLTANTEAFF. The entire variable domain, with the rest obtained from reference TRBV7-2 and TRBJ1-1, is as follows: GAGVSQSPSNKVTEKGKDVELRCDPISGHTALYWYRQSLGQGLEFLIYFQGNSAPDKSGLPSDRFSAERTGGSVSTLTIQRTQQEDSAVYLCASSFLTANTEAFFGQGTRLTVV.

The genes are TRBV6-2 or TRBV6-3 and TRBJ2-7, with TRBD1 as a possible D gene (6 bases). The CDR3 has 14 amino acids. V gave up 5 bases and J gave up 2 bases, with 13 bases separating them. Looked up from germline, CDR1 is MNHEY and CDR2 is SVGEGT. DNA for the CDR3: TGTGCCAGCAGTACAGGGAACTTGCCCTACGAGCAGTACTTC. Its protein is CASSTGNLPYEQYF.

This sequence joins TRBV6-6 and TRBJ2-1, with 13 positions matching TRBD2. The germline V gene has CDR1 MNHNY and CDR2 SVGAGI (reference sequence). Trimming at V came to 4 bases and at J to 8 bases, leaving 8 bases not matched to a gene. CDR3 size: 16 residues. In nucleotides, the CDR3 is TGTGCCAGCAGTTTCGGACTAGCGGGAGTCGGTTATGAGCAGTTCTTC. Encoded protein: CASSFGLAGVGYEQFF.

V gene TRBV30 combines with J gene TRBJ2-1; 7 nucleotides align to TRBD2. The CDR3 extends over 15 amino acids. The V gene's germline CDR1 is GTSNPN and CDR2 SVGIG (reference sequence). Germline trimming cut 5 bases from V and 4 bases from J; bases unmatched to any gene: 11. CDR3 in amino acids: CAWAKWGGNYNEQFF. The DNA for the CDR3 is TGTGCCTGGGCTAAGTGGGGGGGAAATTACAATGAGCAGTTCTTC.